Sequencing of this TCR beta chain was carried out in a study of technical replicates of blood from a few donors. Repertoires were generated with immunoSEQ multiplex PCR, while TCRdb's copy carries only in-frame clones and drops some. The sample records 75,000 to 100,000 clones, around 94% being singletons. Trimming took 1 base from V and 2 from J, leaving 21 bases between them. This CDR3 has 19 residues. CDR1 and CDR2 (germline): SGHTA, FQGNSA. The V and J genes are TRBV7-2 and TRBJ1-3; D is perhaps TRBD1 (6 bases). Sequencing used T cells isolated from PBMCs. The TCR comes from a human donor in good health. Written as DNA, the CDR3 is TGTGCCAGCAGCTTAGAAAGTCTTGGGGGCAGGGGCGCTGGAAACACCATATATTTT. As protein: CASSLESLGGRGAGNTIYF.